This T cell receptor beta chain was sequenced during a study of shared clonotypes between healthy human individuals. The authors ran the assay at deep level. The data were produced by immunoSEQ multiplex PCR, yet TCRdb's version contains in-frame clones alone and is incomplete. The sample has about 2 million clones, just under 95% seen once. Terminally differentiated effector memory CD45RA+ cells were left out of the naive CD8 fraction, which was CD45RO-negative and positively selected for CCR7. CDR1 is SGDLS and CDR2 is YYNGEE in the germline V gene. The CDR3 sequence is 13 residues long. V gave up 2 bases and J gave up 5 bases, with 10 bases separating them.

The sample comprised naive CD8+ T cells sorted from blood. This sequence was found in a young man in good health. The J gene is TRBJ2-5, the V gene TRBV9; D gene ambiguous. CDR3 residues: CASSVPLAETQYF. The CDR3 DNA sequence: TGTGCCAGCAGCGTCCCCCTTGCGGAGACCCAGTACTTC.